This T cell receptor beta chain was sequenced for a study of T cells in lung cancer brain metastases. Study-level points and caveats: Compared with paired primaries, brain metastases showed fewer unique productive clones (approximately 1,500 versus 4,500). Paired lesions shared few clones; most were lesion-specific (mean Morisita approximately 0.22). Preoperative corticosteroid effects on brain metastasis T cell infiltration were not controlled.

Here immunoSEQ multiplex PCR was the method, and the copy in TCRdb shows in-frame clones only, minus some. The top ten hold around 4.4% of the sample, which has approximately 2,500 clones, more than 75% seen once. The CDR3 runs 14 residues. Germline CDR1 is SEHNR and CDR2 is FQNEAQ (reference sequence). V gave up 3 bases and J gave up 6 bases, with 12 bases separating them. Regarding this clone: What it binds is unknown.

Sequencing was done on a sample of tumor tissue from the primary lung tumor. This clonotype originated in a woman aged 50 to 65 with non-small cell lung cancer. The J gene is TRBJ1-5, the V gene TRBV7-9, with a tentative D call TRBD1 (6 bases). The CDR3 region has the DNA TGTGCCAGCAGCTTTGGGGGCAGGGGTCAGCCCCAGCATTTT. Translating it yields CASSFGGRGQPQHF.